This T cell receptor (beta chain) is drawn from a study of CD8 T cells in acute hepatitis C reinfection. Whole-study context: CD8+ T cells recognizing the HCV NS3-1073 epitope were profiled acutely and after viral clearance.

Time point defined: naive CD8 control sorted from an acute-time-point sample. Acute primary HCV infection: positive HCV RNA or antibody test after negative test within 24 weeks. Using immunoSEQ multiplex PCR, the repertoire was profiled, and TCRdb retains in-frame clones only, with some absent. This sample has about 38,000 clones, with roughly 89% found just once. With V trimmed by 5 bases and J by 4 bases, 8 bases remained unmatched. CDR1 and CDR2 (germline): GTSNPN, SVGIG (reference sequence). The CDR3 runs 14 residues. The source is a young man with chronic hepatitis C. This chain connects TRBV30 to TRBJ1-2; the match to TRBD1 covers 9 bases. The sample consisted of naive CD8+ T cells from PBMCs. This CDR3 is CAWAPGQGFYGYTF. The CDR3 coding sequence is TGTGCCTGGGCTCCGGGACAGGGTTTCTATGGCTACACCTTC.